This TCR beta chain appears in the sequencing data of a study of cytomegalovirus exposure and HLA in healthy donors. Study-wide results and caveats: A later analysis associated 15,000 or so TCR beta sequences with HLA alleles at a 0.05 false discovery rate. An analysis that came later showed most CMV-associated TCR beta chains appearing HLA-restricted. Association of a missense DCLRE1C variant with TCR beta V- and J-gene trimming was reported in a later analysis.

CDR3 length: 15 amino acids. V lost 4 bases and J lost 8; bases outside the gene matches: 14. Germline CDR1 SQVTM, CDR2 ANQGSEA. Vbeta (60) and Jbeta (13) primers were used in the PCR. TCRdb's table, derived via immunoSEQ multiplex PCR, lists solely in-frame clones and lacks some. Seen here are 150,000 or so clones, about 80% observed once, and the top ten hold 9% to 10%. Comments on this clone: Its specificity is unknown.

Nominally healthy donors provided the samples, though records likely missed some immune exposures. The chain combines TRBV29-1 with TRBJ2-1, with TRBD2 identical over 7 bases. The receptor was isolated from a man aged 18 to 30 in good health and CMV-seropositive. The sample consisted of PBMCs. As DNA, the CDR3 is TGCAGCGTTGGGAAACGGGAGGTTCGGTTCGATGAGCAGTTCTTC. This encodes CSVGKREVRFDEQFF.